This TCR beta chain appears in the sequencing data of a study of human T cells and chemical hapten exposure. This clonotype was seen a few times. Trimming removed 4 bases from V and 7 bases from J; junction bases left unmatched: 6. The CDR3 spans 13 residues. Per the germline V gene, CDR1 is WNHNN and CDR2 is SYGVQD (reference sequence). For the library, individual cDNA molecules each received unique molecular identifiers. Using its own MiXCR run on the RACE reads, TCRdb lists one record per CDR3 protein. The sample shows about 100,000 distinct CDR3 sequences, 10% to 12% of them seen only once. Time point reported: patch test 2, 6 weeks after DPC sensitization. Treatment here: therapeutic diphenylcyclopropenone sensitization with weekly scalp DPC. Suited to DPC and affected by alopecia, the donors ranged from 18 to 70 years old.

The sequencing used whole blood, collected in connection with sensitization to the hapten diphenylcyclopropenone (DPC). The chain links TRBV10-1 to TRBJ2-7, with 8 bases that match TRBD2. The sequence was obtained from a woman in her thirties or forties with alopecia areata. Some clones in this sample may be carry-over from other donors' samples. CDR3 nucleotides: TGCGCCAGCAGTGCTGGACTAGCCGTAGAGCAGTACTTC. Residues: CASSAGLAVEQYF.